The 20 T cell receptor beta chains given below trace back to one sample, sequenced in a study of CXCR3-negative and CXCR3-positive naive CD8 T cells (dated by TCRdb to the late 2010s). Reads for this sample came from a NextSeq 550. The Human TCR Profiling Kit (MiLaboratory) was used to make UMI-labeled 5' RACE TRB cDNA libraries. The reads were reprocessed in TCRdb, with one entry per CDR3 protein sequence and no accompanying DNA. The table kept for this sample lists approximately 56,000 distinct CDR3 sequences. Approximately 1.4% of the sample goes to the ten largest clones. Specimen: naive CXCR3- CD8+ T cells from blood. Taken with the paper, the label for cell subset or site translates to: CD45RO-CCR7+CD27+CD95- naive CD8+ T cells lacking CXCR3 (TNR3-). The receptors come from a human donor in good health. Some clones in this sample may be carry-over from other donors' samples.

Here the CDR3 reads CASSPGDLNQPQHF. The chain is built from TRBV4-1 and TRBJ1-5; with no DNA, the TCRdb D assignment of TRBD1 cannot be verified. The CDR3 sequence is 14 residues long. The germline V gene encodes CDR1 MGHRA and CDR2 YSYEKL.

The chain combines TRBV27 with TRBJ1-6. There are 12 residues in the CDR3. Germline CDR1 is MNHEY and CDR2 is SMNVEV (reference sequence). CDR3 loop: CASSLSNSPLHF.

The chain is built from TRBV3-1 and TRBJ2-1; there is no DNA to check the TCRdb D call of TRBD1. The germline gives CDR1 LGHDT, CDR2 YNNKEL (reference sequence). This CDR3 comprises 15 residues. This chain's CDR3 is CASSQDRGHHNEQFF.

The gene calls are TRBV28 and TRBJ1-5. Germline V gives CDR1 MDHEN, CDR2 SYDVKM. The CDR3 loop spans 11 amino acids. The CDR3 region is CASSFSQPQHF.

The chain joins TRBV29-1 to TRBJ1-1. CDR1 is SQVTM and CDR2 is ANQGSEA in the germline V gene. The CDR3 is 12 amino acids. CDR3 loop: CSVSSGGTEAFF.

The chain links TRBV20-1 to TRBJ2-3; TCRdb lists TRBD2, though no DNA is available to test this call. Germline assignment: CDR1 DFQATT and CDR2 SNEGSKA (reference sequence). The CDR3 is 14 amino acids. The CDR3 loop reads CSIYTSTLADTQYF.

This chain connects TRBV14 to TRBJ2-1; TCRdb designates TRBD2, a call that cannot be tested without DNA. Germline CDR1 is SGHDN and CDR2 is FVKESK. This CDR3 is built from 17 residues. The CDR3 is CASSQDPRLLAGIKQFF.

The CDR3 sequence: CASSSTGNVKPQHF. The rearrangement uses TRBV7-9 and TRBJ1-5; TCRdb names TRBD1, which stays unverified in the absence of DNA. In germline, CDR1 is SEHNR, CDR2 FQNEAQ (reference sequence). The CDR3 has 14 residues.

The V call is TRBV4-1, the J call TRBJ2-1; TCRdb indicates TRBD1, and absent DNA this call remains unverified. This CDR3 region has 16 residues. The germline gives CDR1 MGHRA, CDR2 YSYEKL. The CDR3 sequence: CASSHPRDGIYNEQFF.

V gene TRBV29-1 combines with J gene TRBJ2-1; TCRdb proposes TRBD1, but this gene call is untestable without DNA. Looked up from germline, CDR1 is SQVTM and CDR2 is ANQGSEA. The CDR3 spans 12 residues. This CDR3 reads CSTDRGHNEQFF.

V gene TRBV28 combines with J gene TRBJ2-2. Per germline, CDR1 MDHEN and CDR2 SYDVKM. The CDR3 is 13 amino acids. This CDR3 is CASGGQNTGELFF.

The gene calls are TRBV4-3 and TRBJ2-1; TCRdb reports TRBD1, a call that lacks DNA to check it against. The CDR3 runs 15 residues. Germline V gene lookup returns CDR1 LGHNA and CDR2 YSLEER. The CDR3 is CASSQDDQGWSEQFF.

V and J are TRBV7-6 and TRBJ1-1. CDR1 is SGHVS, CDR2 FNYEAQ, per germline. The CDR3 covers 16 residues. CDR3 protein: CASSSRGKNGNTEAFF.

The rearrangement uses TRBV28 and TRBJ2-7; TCRdb's D call, TRBD1, is unchecked because there is no DNA. Per germline, CDR1 MDHEN and CDR2 SYDVKM. The length of the CDR3 is 13 residues. The CDR3 is CASRNRGTYEQYF.

This clonotype is called medium-sized based on its frequency. The gene calls are TRBV7-6 and TRBJ1-3. The CDR3 runs 16 residues. Germline V gene sequence: CDR1 SGHVS, CDR2 FNYEAQ. The CDR3 loop is CASSLAGQGPGNTIYF.

The chain employs TRBV7-9 and TRBJ1-3. Germline V gene sequence: CDR1 SEHNR, CDR2 FQNEAQ (reference sequence). This CDR3 is built from 15 residues. The CDR3 protein is CASSDVPSSGNTIYF. The variable domain in full, completed from reference TRBV7-9 and TRBJ1-3, reads DTGVSQNPRHKITKRGQNVTFRCDPISEHNRLYWYRQTLGQGPEFLTYFQNEAQLEKSRLLSDRFSAERPKGSFSTLEIQRTEQGDSAMYLCASSDVPSSGNTIYFGEGSWLTVV.

The chain recombines TRBV28 with TRBJ2-3; TCRdb proposes TRBD2, but this gene call is untestable without DNA. The CDR3 covers 18 residues. Per germline, CDR1 MDHEN and CDR2 SYDVKM. The CDR3 sequence: CASSLDPGLAGGTDTQYF.

The gene calls are TRBV12-3 or TRBV12-4 and TRBJ2-1; TCRdb outputs TRBD1, but without DNA this stays unchecked. The CDR3 consists of 11 residues. CDR3 loop: CASSLGLLSFF.

The rearrangement uses TRBV7-3 and TRBJ2-3; TCRdb's D gene call, TRBD1, goes unchecked for lack of DNA. This CDR3 region has 15 residues. Germline CDR1 and CDR2: SGHTA and FQGTGA. The CDR3: CASSQRDRGLDTQYF.

This chain uses TRBV29-1 with TRBJ2-7; TCRdb gives TRBD1 as the D gene, but with no DNA this cannot be confirmed. The CDR3 is 13 amino acids. Germline loops: CDR1 SQVTM, CDR2 ANQGSEA. The CDR3 sequence is CSVEGRGRNEQYF.